A few counts support the clone carrying this T cell receptor (beta chain). Its antigen is not identified. The data originate from a study of T-cell memory formation after mild COVID-19. The CDR3 consists of 16 residues. Study observations and caveats: Memory cells collected pre-infection included some clones that later responded, suggesting cross-reactive memory joined.

TCRdb itself ran the 5' RACE reads through MiXCR, one entry per CDR3 protein. This sample has around 450,000 distinct CDR3 sequences, with around 24% found just once. The V and J genes are TRBV21-1 and TRBJ1-3; TRBD1, as called in the table, went unchecked against the DNA. TRBV21-1 is annotated as a pseudogene. This receptor was identified in an adult woman who had mild COVID-19 (a few samples of this study predate the infection). Cell type and time point are not known. The sample comprised PBMCs or a T cell subset sorted from them (not recorded which). The CDR3 sequence: CASSARDGGSGNTIYF. The CDR3 DNA follows: TGTGCCAGCAGCGCCCGGGACGGGGGCTCTGGAAACACCATATATTTT.